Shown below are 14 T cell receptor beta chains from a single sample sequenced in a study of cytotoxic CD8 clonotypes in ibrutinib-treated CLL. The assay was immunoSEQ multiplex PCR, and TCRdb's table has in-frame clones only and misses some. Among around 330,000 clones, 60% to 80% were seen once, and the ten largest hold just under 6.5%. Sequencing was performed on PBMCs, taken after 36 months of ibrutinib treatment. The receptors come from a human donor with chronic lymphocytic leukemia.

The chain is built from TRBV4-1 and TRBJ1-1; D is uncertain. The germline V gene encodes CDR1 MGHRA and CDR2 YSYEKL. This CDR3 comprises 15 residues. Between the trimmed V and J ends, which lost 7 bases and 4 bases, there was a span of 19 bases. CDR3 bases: TGCGCCAGCACCCTAAGCTGGAGAAAGGGCACTGAAGCTTTCTTT. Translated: CASTLSWRKGTEAFF.

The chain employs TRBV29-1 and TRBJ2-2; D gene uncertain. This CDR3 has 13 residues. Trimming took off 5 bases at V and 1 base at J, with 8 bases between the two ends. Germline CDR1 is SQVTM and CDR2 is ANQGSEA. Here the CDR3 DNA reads TGCAGCGTTCGAGAGAGGAACACCGGGGAGCTGTTTTTT. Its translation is CSVRERNTGELFF.

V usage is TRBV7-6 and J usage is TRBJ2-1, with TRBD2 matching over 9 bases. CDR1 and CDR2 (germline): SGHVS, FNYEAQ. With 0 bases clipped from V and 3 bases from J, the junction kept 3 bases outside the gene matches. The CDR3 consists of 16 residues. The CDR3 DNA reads TGTGCCAGCAGCTTAGCAGGGCGGGGGGGCTACAATGAGCAGTTCTTC. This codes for CASSLAGRGGYNEQFF.

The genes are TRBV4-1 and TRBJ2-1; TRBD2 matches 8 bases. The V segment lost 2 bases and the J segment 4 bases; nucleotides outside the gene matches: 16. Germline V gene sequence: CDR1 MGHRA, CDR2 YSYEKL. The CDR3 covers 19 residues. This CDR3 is CASSQRMGWAGGGYNEQFF. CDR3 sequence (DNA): TGCGCCAGCAGCCAAAGAATGGGTTGGGCGGGAGGAGGGTACAATGAGCAGTTCTTC.

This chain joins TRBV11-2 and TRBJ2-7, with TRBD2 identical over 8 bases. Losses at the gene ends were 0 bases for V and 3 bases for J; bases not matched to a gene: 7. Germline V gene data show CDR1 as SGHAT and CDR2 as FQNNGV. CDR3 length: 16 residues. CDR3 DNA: TGTGCCAGCAGCTTAGATCTGATGAGCGGGAGCTACGAGCAGTACTTC. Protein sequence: CASSLDLMSGSYEQYF.

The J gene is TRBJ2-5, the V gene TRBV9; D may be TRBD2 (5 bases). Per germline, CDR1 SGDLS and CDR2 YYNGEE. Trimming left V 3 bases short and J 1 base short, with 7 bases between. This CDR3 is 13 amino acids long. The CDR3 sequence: CASSARGQETQYF. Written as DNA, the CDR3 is TGTGCCAGCAGCGCCCGGGGCCAAGAGACCCAGTACTTC.

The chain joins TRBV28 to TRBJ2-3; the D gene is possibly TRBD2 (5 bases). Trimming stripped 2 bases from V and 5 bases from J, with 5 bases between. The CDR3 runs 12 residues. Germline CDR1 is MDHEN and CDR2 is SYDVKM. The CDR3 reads CASSLRGDTQYF. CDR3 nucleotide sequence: TGTGCCAGCAGTTTACGGGGAGATACGCAGTATTTT. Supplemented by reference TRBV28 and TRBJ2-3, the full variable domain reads DVKVTQSSRYLVKRTGEKVFLECVQDMDHENMFWYRQDPGLGLRLIYFSYDVKMKEKGDIPEGYSVSREKKERFSLILESASTNQTSMYLCASSLRGDTQYFGPGTRLTVL.

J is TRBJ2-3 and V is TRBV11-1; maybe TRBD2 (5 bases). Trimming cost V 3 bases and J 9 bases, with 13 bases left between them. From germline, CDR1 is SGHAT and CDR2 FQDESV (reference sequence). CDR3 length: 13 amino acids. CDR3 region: CASSFGRPGTQYF. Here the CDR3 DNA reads TGTGCCAGCAGCTTTGGCCGCCCGGGGACGCAGTATTTT.

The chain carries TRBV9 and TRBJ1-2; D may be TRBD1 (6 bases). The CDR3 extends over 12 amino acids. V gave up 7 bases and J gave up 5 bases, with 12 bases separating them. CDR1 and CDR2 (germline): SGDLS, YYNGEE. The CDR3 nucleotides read TGTGCCAGCTGGGGGCAGTGGTATGGCTACACCTTC. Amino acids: CASWGQWYGYTF.

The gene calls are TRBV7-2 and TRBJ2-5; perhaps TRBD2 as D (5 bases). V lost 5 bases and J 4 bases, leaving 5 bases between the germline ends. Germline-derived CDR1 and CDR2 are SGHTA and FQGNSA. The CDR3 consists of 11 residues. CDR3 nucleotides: TGTGCCAGCAGCCGGGGAGAGACCCAGTACTTC. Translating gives CASSRGETQYF.

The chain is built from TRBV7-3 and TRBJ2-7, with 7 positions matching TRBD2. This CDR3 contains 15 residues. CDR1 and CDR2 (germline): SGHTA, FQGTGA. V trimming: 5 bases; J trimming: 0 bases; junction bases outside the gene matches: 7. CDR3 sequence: CASSPPSGSSYEQYF. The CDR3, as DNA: TGTGCCAGCAGCCCTCCTAGCGGATCCTCCTACGAGCAGTACTTC. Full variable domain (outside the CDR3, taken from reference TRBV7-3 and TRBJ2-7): GAGVSQTPSNKVTEKGKYVELRCDPISGHTALYWYRQSLGQGPEFLIYFQGTGAADDSGLPNDRFFAVRPEGSVSTLKIQRTERGDSAVYLCASSPPSGSSYEQYFGPGTRLTVT.

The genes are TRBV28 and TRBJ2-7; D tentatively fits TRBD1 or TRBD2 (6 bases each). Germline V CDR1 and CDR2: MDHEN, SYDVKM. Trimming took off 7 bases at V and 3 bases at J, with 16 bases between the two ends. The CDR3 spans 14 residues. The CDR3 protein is CASNPRGANYEQYF. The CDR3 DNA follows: TGTGCCAGCAATCCGAGGGGGGCGAACTACGAGCAGTACTTC.

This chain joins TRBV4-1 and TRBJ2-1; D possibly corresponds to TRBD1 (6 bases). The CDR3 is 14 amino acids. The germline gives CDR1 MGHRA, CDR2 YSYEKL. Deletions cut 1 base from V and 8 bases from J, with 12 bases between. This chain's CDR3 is CASSQARGRDEQFF. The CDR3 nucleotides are TGCGCCAGCAGCCAAGCCAGGGGTCGGGATGAGCAGTTCTTC.

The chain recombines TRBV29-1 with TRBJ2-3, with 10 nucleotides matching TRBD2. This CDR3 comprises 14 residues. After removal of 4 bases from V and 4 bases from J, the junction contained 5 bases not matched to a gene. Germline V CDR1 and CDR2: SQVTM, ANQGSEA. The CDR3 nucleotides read TGCAGCGTTGGAGTAGCGGGGGGCCCAGATACGCAGTATTTT. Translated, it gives CSVGVAGGPDTQYF.